This passage covers 15 T cell receptor beta chains from one sample sequenced in a study of T-cell memory formation after mild COVID-19. From the 5' RACE reads, TCRdb called clonotypes with MiXCR, one entry per CDR3 protein. The top ten hold about 2% of the sample, which has around 180,000 distinct CDR3 sequences, under 20% seen once. Material for sequencing was PBMCs or a T cell subset sorted from them (not recorded which). These receptors were collected from an adult woman who had mild COVID-19 (a few samples of this study predate the infection). Cell type and time point are not known.

The J gene is TRBJ2-5, the V gene TRBV6-2 or TRBV6-3, with 7 bases that match TRBD1. CDR1 and CDR2 (germline): MNHEY, SVGEGT. Trimming took 8 bases from V and 6 from J; bases not matched to a gene: 12. The CDR3 totals 14 residues. Written as DNA, the CDR3 is TGTGCCAGCGTAGGTGCAGGGGGATGGAAGACCCAGTACTTC. It translates to CASVGAGGWKTQYF.

In this sample, this clonotype turned up a few times. It is unclear where the CDR3 begins or ends on the DNA, so no DNA is shown, and the CDR3 is as TCRdb lists it. The V call is TRBV12-3 or TRBV12-4, the J call TRBJ2-2. Including both end residues, the CDR3 is 13 amino acids long. CDR3 sequence: CASSFLETGELFF.

This clonotype was counted only a few times. This rearrangement joins TRBV27 to TRBJ2-5; 9 bases are shared with TRBD1. Germline CDR1 is MNHEY and CDR2 is SMNVEV (reference sequence). The junction had 5 bases not matched to a gene; V was cut back by 6 bases and J by 0 bases. The length of the CDR3 is 15 residues. The CDR3 coding sequence is TGTGCCAGCAGCCGGGACAGGGTCAACCAAGAGACCCAGTACTTC. Translation: CASSRDRVNQETQYF.

V and J are TRBV7-3 and TRBJ2-7; D perhaps matches TRBD2 (6 bases). The CDR3 loop spans 14 amino acids. Germline CDR1 is SGHTA and CDR2 is FQGTGA. Trimming removed 5 bases at V and 2 bases at J, with 13 bases between. CDR3 sequence (DNA): TGTGCCAGCAGCCGAGGGACTGGACCCTACGAGCAGTACTTC. It codes for CASSRGTGPYEQYF.

The chain has TRBV6-5 and TRBJ1-5; no firm D call. The CDR3 is made up of 14 amino acids. Germline V gives CDR1 MNHEY, CDR2 SVGAGI. V lost 2 bases and J 4 bases, leaving 9 bases between the germline ends. The CDR3 reads CASSYVNGNQPQHF. The CDR3 nucleotides read TGTGCCAGCAGTTACGTTAACGGGAATCAGCCCCAGCATTTT.

A note on this clonotype: One junction end disagrees with the germline gene, perhaps due to a read error. The J gene is TRBJ2-3, the V gene TRBV7-7; D unresolved. Germline CDR1 SSHAT, CDR2 FNYEAQ (reference sequence). The CDR3 contains 15 residues. The CDR3 coding sequence is TGTGCTAGCAGCTTAGGGCAGGCCTTCACAGATACGCAGTATTTT. This gives the protein CASSLGQAFTDTQYF.

This clonotype was detected only a few times. The chain recombines TRBV5-1 with TRBJ1-1; possible D gene TRBD1, 5 bases. V lost 4 bases, J lost 4 bases, and 17 bases lay in between. CDR3 size: 15 residues. Germline values: CDR1 SGHRS, CDR2 YFSETQ. The DNA of the CDR3 is TGCGCCAGCAGCCATGGGTCAGGGTATGTCACTGAAGCTTTCTTT. Protein: CASSHGSGYVTEAFF. Using reference TRBV5-1 and TRBJ1-1 for the parts outside the CDR3, the full variable domain is KAGVTQTPRYLIKTRGQQVTLSCSPISGHRSVSWYQQTPGQGLQFLFEYFSETQRNKGNFPGRFSGRQFSNSRSEMNVSTLELGDSALYLCASSHGSGYVTEAFFGQGTRLTVV.

This clonotype occurred a few times. The rearrangement joins TRBV20-1 to TRBJ1-5, with D unresolved. This CDR3 comprises 12 residues. Germline CDR1 and CDR2: DFQATT and SNEGSKA (reference sequence). V lost 4 bases and J 3 bases, leaving 7 bases between the germline ends. DNA of the CDR3: TGCAGTGCTACCCCGAACAATCAGCCCCAGCATTTT. It encodes CSATPNNQPQHF.

At least ten counts were recorded for this clonotype. The rearrangement joins TRBV7-2 to TRBJ2-1; D possibly corresponds to TRBD2 (5 bases). V dropped 3 bases and J dropped 10 bases, with 10 bases sitting between them. Germline V gene lookup returns CDR1 SGHTA and CDR2 FQGNSA. The CDR3 is 12 residues long. The CDR3 region has the DNA TGTGCCAGCAGCTTCCGGGGTCCGGAGCAGTTCTTC. This gives the protein CASSFRGPEQFF.

The rearrangement joins TRBV20-1 to TRBJ2-7; 10 bases are a match to TRBD2. Losses at the gene ends were 5 bases for V and 7 bases for J; bases not matched to a gene: 5. This CDR3 region has 12 residues. Per germline, CDR1 DFQATT and CDR2 SNEGSKA (reference sequence). The DNA for the CDR3 is TGCAGTGCTGTAGCGGGGGGAACGGAGCAGTACTTC. Amino acid sequence: CSAVAGGTEQYF.

This clonotype has at least ten counts. The rearrangement links TRBV14 to TRBJ2-1, with 7 positions matching TRBD1. CDR1 SGHDN and CDR2 FVKESK come from the germline V gene. The CDR3 has 16 residues. J lost 9 bases, V lost 4 bases, and 15 bases had no gene match. Here the CDR3 DNA reads TGTGCCAGCAGCCTGTGGACAGGCGGCTCGAGCGGTGAGCAGTTCTTC. This sequence encodes CASSLWTGGSSGEQFF. Combining the CDR3 with reference TRBV14 and TRBJ2-1 gives the whole variable domain EAGVTQFPSHSVIEKGQTVTLRCDPISGHDNLYWYRRVMGKEIKFLLHFVKESKQDESGMPNNRFLAERTGGTYSTLKVQPAELEDSGVYFCASSLWTGGSSGEQFFGPGTRLTVL.

This clonotype was seen ten or more times. The rearrangement links TRBV20-1 to TRBJ2-1; 13 bases align to TRBD2. Germline V gene data show CDR1 as DFQATT and CDR2 as SNEGSKA (reference sequence). V gave up 6 bases and J gave up 0 bases; unmatched junction bases: 5. CDR3 length: 16 residues. The CDR3 DNA reads TGCAGTGCAAAGACTAGCGGGGGGCCCTCCTACAATGAGCAGTTCTTC. This sequence encodes CSAKTSGGPSYNEQFF.

The rearrangement uses TRBV7-9 and TRBJ1-4; D is uncertain. V gave up 9 bases and J gave up 5 bases, with 13 bases separating them. The CDR3 spans 13 residues. Germline CDR1 and CDR2: SEHNR and FQNEAQ (reference sequence). The CDR3 DNA is TGTGCCAGTTCACCCGGAGGGAATGAAAAACTGTTTTTT. Translating gives CASSPGGNEKLFF.

The rearrangement uses TRBV7-9 and TRBJ2-7; D unresolved. V lost 1 base, J lost 0 bases, and 7 bases lay in between. Germline V gene data show CDR1 as SEHNR and CDR2 as FQNEAQ (reference sequence). This CDR3 has 14 residues. In DNA, the CDR3 is TGTGCCAGCAGCTTAGACTCGGTCTCCTACGAGCAGTACTTC. Encoded protein: CASSLDSVSYEQYF. Complete variable domain (other parts from reference TRBV7-9 and TRBJ2-7): DTGVSQNPRHKITKRGQNVTFRCDPISEHNRLYWYRQTLGQGPEFLTYFQNEAQLEKSRLLSDRFSAERPKGSFSTLEIQRTEQGDSAMYLCASSLDSVSYEQYFGPGTRLTVT.

The rearrangement links TRBV6-2 or TRBV6-3 to TRBJ2-1, with TRBD2 matching 13 bases. The CDR3 covers 16 residues. Germline-derived CDR1 and CDR2 are MNHEY and SVGEGT. Trimming cost V 0 bases and J 9 bases; bases outside gene matches: 5. The CDR3 here is CASSYSVGLAGVEQFF. Here the CDR3 DNA reads TGTGCCAGCAGTTACTCGGTTGGACTAGCGGGAGTTGAGCAGTTCTTC.